This T cell receptor (beta chain) was recorded in a study of graft-versus-host responses after intestinal transplantation. Assay: immunoSEQ multiplex PCR; the TCRdb copy retains only in-frame clones and omits some. The sample includes fewer than 110,000 clones, 80% to 90% of them seen just once. On this clone itself: No antigen is known for it.

The CDR3 totals 12 residues. V dropped 6 bases and J dropped 6 bases, with 9 bases sitting between them. From germline, CDR1 is LNHDA and CDR2 SQIVND (reference sequence). The TCR comes from a human donor who was the organ donor for an intestinal transplant. The sample was unstimulated CD4+ T cells sorted from spleen or lymph node cells, taken before transplant. The V call is TRBV19, the J call TRBJ2-1; D ambiguous. The CDR3 loop is CASSKTRNEQFF. The CDR3 DNA sequence: TGTGCCAGTAGCAAGACACGCAATGAGCAGTTCTTC.